This passage covers 9 T cell receptor beta chains from one sample sequenced in a study of T cells in Graves' hyperthyroidism and ophthalmopathy. What was amplified from RNA transcripts were TCR beta CDR3 regions. The HTBI set primed first-round TCR CDR3 RT-PCR. TCRdb passed the multiplex PCR reads through MiXCR, listing each CDR3 protein once. The table lists some 580,000 distinct CDR3 sequences, more than 15% of them singletons. Sequencing used blood. The receptors shown here come from a woman aged 40 to 50 with Graves' ophthalmopathy.

This clonotype turned up a few times. This chain connects TRBV12-3 or TRBV12-4 to TRBJ2-7, with TRBD1 identical over 7 bases. V lost 3 bases and J lost 2; bases outside the gene matches: 16. The CDR3 length is 18 residues. CDR3 DNA sequence: TGTGCCAGCAGTTTTTACCAATATCCAACAGGGGCTACCTACGAGCAGTACTTC. This gives the protein CASSFYQYPTGATYEQYF.

The rearrangement uses TRBV27 and TRBJ2-5; D perhaps matches TRBD2 (6 bases). V lost 2 bases, J lost 9 bases, and 13 bases lay in between. CDR1 and CDR2 (germline): MNHEY, SMNVEV (reference sequence). This CDR3 comprises 13 residues. CDR3 sequence: CASSLEGGVSQYF. Here the CDR3 DNA reads TGTGCCAGCAGTTTAGAGGGAGGCGTGTCCCAGTACTTC.

Turning to this clonotype: A read error is possible here, since a much larger clone lies one base away. This chain connects TRBV11-2 to TRBJ1-1; maybe TRBD1 (5 bases). The CDR3 runs 16 residues. V lost 5 bases and J lost 0, with 16 bases in between. CDR1 and CDR2 (germline): SGHAT, FQNNGV. The CDR3 region has the DNA TGTGCCAGCAGCCCATCGGGGGTACCCATGAACACTGAAGCTTTCTTT. It specifies CASSPSGVPMNTEAFF.

This clonotype was seen more than once but under ten times. The chain uses TRBV5-4 and TRBJ1-2; 8 nucleotides line up with TRBD1. CDR1 and CDR2 from the germline V gene are SGHNT and YYREEE (reference sequence). The CDR3 loop spans 14 amino acids. The V and J ends lost 5 bases and 4 bases, in that order; junction bases with no gene match: 7. The CDR3 sequence is CASSRDRGPYGYTF. CDR3 coding DNA: TGTGCCAGCAGTCGCGACAGGGGCCCCTATGGCTACACCTTC.

This clonotype has ten or more counts. V gene TRBV18 combines with J gene TRBJ1-1; 10 nucleotides agree with TRBD1. Unmatched junction bases numbered 9, after V lost 9 bases and J lost 2 bases. Germline V gene sequence: CDR1 KGHSH, CDR2 LQKENI. The CDR3 contains 15 residues. The CDR3 loop is CASYSRQGANTEAFF. The CDR3 DNA reads as TGTGCCAGTTACTCAAGACAGGGGGCTAACACTGAAGCTTTCTTT. The variable domain in full, completed from reference TRBV18 and TRBJ1-1, reads NAGVMQNPRHLVRRRGQEARLRCSPMKGHSHVYWYRQLPEEGLKFMVYLQKENIIDESGMPKERFSAEFPKEGPSILRIQQVVRGDSAAYFCASYSRQGANTEAFFGQGTRLTVV.

V and J are TRBV18 and TRBJ2-7; D gene ambiguous. The CDR3 has 14 amino acids. Germline loops: CDR1 KGHSH, CDR2 LQKENI. The V gene lost 2 bases and the J gene lost 1 base, with 9 bases spanning the gap. CDR3: CASSPSDTSYEQYF. CDR3 bases: TGTGCCAGCTCACCAAGTGACACGTCCTACGAGCAGTACTTC.

V usage is TRBV20-1 and J usage is TRBJ1-5; the match to TRBD1 covers 8 bases. Germline V lookup: CDR1 DFQATT, CDR2 SNEGSKA (reference sequence). With 6 bases clipped from V and 3 bases from J, the junction kept 4 bases outside the gene matches. The CDR3 has 13 residues. In DNA, the CDR3 is TGCAGTGCCCTGACAGGGGACAATCAGCCCCAGCATTTT. Residues: CSALTGDNQPQHF.

This chain joins TRBV29-1 and TRBJ2-1, with TRBD2 identical over 9 bases. Germline V gene sequence: CDR1 SQVTM, CDR2 ANQGSEA. The CDR3 has 18 amino acids. J gave up 10 bases and V 4 bases, and 23 bases lay outside the gene matches. The CDR3: CSVVGPGSGSGQAGEQFF. The DNA of the CDR3 is TGCAGCGTTGTAGGGCCGGGTAGCGGGAGCGGTCAGGCAGGGGAGCAGTTCTTC.

This clonotype was detected many times. J is TRBJ1-4 and V is TRBV12-3 or TRBV12-4, with TRBD1 as a possible D gene (5 bases). The ends were cut back, 6 bases at V and 5 bases at J, with 16 bases in the middle. The CDR3 runs to 15 residues. CDR3 residues: CASRPRGARNEKLFF. In nucleotides, the CDR3 is TGTGCCAGCAGACCCCGCGGGGCGAGGAATGAAAAACTGTTTTTT.